A selection of T cell receptor beta chains follows, all from one sample in a study of blood T cells in healthy people across ages. In TCRdb, the 5' RACE reads were re-called with MiXCR into one record per CDR3 protein. The table shows more than 800,000 distinct CDR3 sequences, with 25% to 35% occurring only once. The sample comprised blood. The receptors here all came from a woman aged 80 or older in good health. The CDR3 runs from the conserved cysteine through the conserved F or W. D genes are given only for firm matches. Size values are once, few and many counts, or a class for expanded clones, and some rows have none.

CASSYFGGQQETQYF | TGTGCCAGCAGTTACTTCGGGGGGCAGCAAGAGACCCAGTACTTC | 15 | many | TRBJ2-5 | . | TRBV6-6
CASSQNQPYEQYF | TGTGCCAGCAGCCAAAATCAGCCCTACGAGCAGTACTTC | 13 | many | TRBJ2-7 | . | TRBV3-1
CASSLGQAGYYNEQFF | TGTGCCAGCAGCTTAGGGCAGGCTGGCTACTACAATGAGCAGTTCTTC | 16 | once | TRBJ2-1 | . | TRBV7-9
CASSLEGRSTDTQYF | TGTGCCAGCAGCTTAGAGGGCCGAAGCACAGATACGCAGTATTTT | 15 | many | TRBJ2-3 | . | TRBV7-2
CASSPDSYVQYF | TGTGCCAGCAGTCCGGACTCCTACGTGCAGTACTTC | 12 | few | TRBJ2-5 | . | TRBV12-3/TRBV12-4
CATSSRGVRVGYEQFF | TGTGCCACCAGCAGTAGGGGGGTAAGGGTCGGCTATGAGCAGTTCTTC | 16 | many | TRBJ2-1 | . | TRBV15
CASSPPHSLNTEAFF | TGTGCCAGCAGCCCACCTCACAGCTTGAACACTGAAGCTTTCTTT | 15 | . | TRBJ1-1 | . | TRBV3-1
CASSSQGVGQYF | TGTGCCAGCAGCTCGCAGGGGGTCGGGCAGTACTTC | 12 | many | TRBJ2-7 | TRBD1 | TRBV7-2
CAWRKGLYEQYF | TGTGCCTGGAGGAAGGGACTTTACGAGCAGTACTTC | 12 | . | TRBJ2-7 | . | TRBV30
CALDRDREYNEQFF | TGTGCCCTCGACCGGGACAGAGAATACAATGAGCAGTTCTTC | 14 | many | TRBJ2-1 | TRBD1 | TRBV6-6
CASSLDRAIETQYF | TGTGCCAGCAGCTTGGACAGGGCAATCGAGACCCAGTACTTC | 14 | few | TRBJ2-5 | . | TRBV5-8
CASRTTGGNTEAFF | TGTGCCAGCAGGACCACAGGGGGGAACACTGAAGCTTTCTTT | 14 | . | TRBJ1-1 | TRBD1 | TRBV12-3/TRBV12-4
CASSSMVGSSNQPQHF | TGTGCCAGCAGCTCAATGGTGGGTAGTAGCAATCAGCCCCAGCATTTT | 16 | . | TRBJ1-5 | . | TRBV7-2
CASSFLDSQTEAFF | TGTGCCAGCAGCTTTTTGGACAGCCAAACTGAAGCTTTCTTT | 14 | many | TRBJ1-1 | . | TRBV6-5
CASSLTGSPSTDTQYF | TGCGCCAGCAGCTTGACCGGGAGCCCTAGCACAGATACGCAGTATTTT | 16 | . | TRBJ2-3 | . | TRBV5-1
CASSIIQGFGNTIYF | TGTGCCAGCAGCATTATACAGGGTTTTGGAAACACCATATATTTT | 15 | . | TRBJ1-3 | . | TRBV7-6
CSASTFGGNGANVLTF | TGCAGTGCTAGCACCTTCGGGGGAAATGGGGCCAACGTCCTGACTTTC | 16 | many | TRBJ2-6 | . | TRBV20-1
CASSSGTGGLGETQYF | TGTGCCAGCAGCTCCGGGACAGGGGGTTTAGGAGAGACCCAGTACTTC | 16 | many | TRBJ2-5 | TRBD1 | TRBV28
CASSPAVGPSPNTGELFF | TGTGCCAGCAGTCCAGCGGTGGGGCCGTCACCGAACACCGGGGAGCTGTTTTTT | 18 | . | TRBJ2-2 | . | TRBV6-1
CASSYSSGGDQETQYF | TGTGCCAGCAGCTACTCTAGCGGGGGGGACCAAGAGACCCAGTACTTC | 16 | many | TRBJ2-5 | TRBD2 | TRBV6-5
CASTGRGSTEAFF | TGTGCCAGCACGGGACGGGGGAGCACTGAAGCTTTCTTT | 13 | . | TRBJ1-1 | . | TRBV6-2/TRBV6-3
CASSFRTSGGLNEQFF | TGTGCCAGCAGCTTCCGGACTAGCGGGGGGTTAAATGAGCAGTTCTTC | 16 | many | TRBJ2-1 | TRBD2 | TRBV5-5
CASSLAGKGAAYNEQFF | TGTGCCAGCAGCTTGGCAGGTAAGGGGGCAGCGTACAATGAGCAGTTCTTC | 17 | few | TRBJ2-1 | TRBD1 | TRBV5-6
CASSSSRGGEETQYF | TGCGCCAGCAGCTCAAGTCGGGGTGGCGAAGAGACCCAGTACTTC | 15 | many | TRBJ2-5 | . | TRBV5-1
CSAGQSLGANEQFF | TGCAGTGCTGGCCAAAGCTTGGGGGCAAATGAGCAGTTCTTC | 14 | . | TRBJ2-1 | . | TRBV20-1
CTSSLDPNRGPRNEQFF | TGTACCAGCAGTCTCGACCCAAACAGGGGCCCTCGCAATGAGCAGTTCTTC | 17 | few | TRBJ2-1 | TRBD1 | TRBV6-6
CASSDRWTGIYNEQFF | TGTGCCAGCAGTGATAGGTGGACAGGGATTTACAATGAGCAGTTCTTC | 16 | . | TRBJ2-1 | TRBD1 | TRBV6-1
CSADRENNYEQYF | TGCAGTGCTGACCGGGAAAACAATTACGAGCAGTACTTC | 13 | many | TRBJ2-7 | . | TRBV20-1